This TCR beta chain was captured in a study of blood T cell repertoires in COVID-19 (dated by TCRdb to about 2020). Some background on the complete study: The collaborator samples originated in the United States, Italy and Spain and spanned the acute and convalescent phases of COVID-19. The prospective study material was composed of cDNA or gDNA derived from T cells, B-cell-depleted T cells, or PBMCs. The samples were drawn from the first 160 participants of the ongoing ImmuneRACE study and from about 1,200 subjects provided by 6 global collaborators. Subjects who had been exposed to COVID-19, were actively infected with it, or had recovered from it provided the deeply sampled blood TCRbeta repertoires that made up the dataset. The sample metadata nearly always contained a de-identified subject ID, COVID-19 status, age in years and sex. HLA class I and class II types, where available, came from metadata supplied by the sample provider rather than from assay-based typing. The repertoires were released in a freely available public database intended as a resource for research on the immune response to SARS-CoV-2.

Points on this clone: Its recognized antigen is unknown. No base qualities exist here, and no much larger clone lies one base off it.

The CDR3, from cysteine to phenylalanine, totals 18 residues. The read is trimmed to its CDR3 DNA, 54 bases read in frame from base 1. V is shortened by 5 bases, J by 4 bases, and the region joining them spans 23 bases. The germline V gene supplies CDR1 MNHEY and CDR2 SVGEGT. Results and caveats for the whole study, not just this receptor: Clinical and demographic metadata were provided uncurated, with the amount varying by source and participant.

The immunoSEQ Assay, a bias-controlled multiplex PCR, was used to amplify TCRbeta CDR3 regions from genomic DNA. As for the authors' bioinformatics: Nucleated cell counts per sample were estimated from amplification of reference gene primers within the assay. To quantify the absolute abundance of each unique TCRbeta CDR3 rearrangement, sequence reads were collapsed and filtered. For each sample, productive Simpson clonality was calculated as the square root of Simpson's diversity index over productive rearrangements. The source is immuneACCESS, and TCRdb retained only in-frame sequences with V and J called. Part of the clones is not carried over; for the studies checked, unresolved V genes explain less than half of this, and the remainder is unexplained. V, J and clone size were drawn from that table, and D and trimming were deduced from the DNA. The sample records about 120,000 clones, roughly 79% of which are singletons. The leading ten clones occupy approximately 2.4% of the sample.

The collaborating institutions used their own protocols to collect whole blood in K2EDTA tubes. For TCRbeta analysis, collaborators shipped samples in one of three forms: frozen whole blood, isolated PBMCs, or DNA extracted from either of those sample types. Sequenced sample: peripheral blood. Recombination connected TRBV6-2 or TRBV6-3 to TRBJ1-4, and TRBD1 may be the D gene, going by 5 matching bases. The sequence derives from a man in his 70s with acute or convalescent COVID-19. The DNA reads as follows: TGTGCCAGCAGTCCCGGACACCTGATGACTTGGGATAATGAAAAACTGTTTTTT. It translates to CASSPGHLMTWDNEKLFF.